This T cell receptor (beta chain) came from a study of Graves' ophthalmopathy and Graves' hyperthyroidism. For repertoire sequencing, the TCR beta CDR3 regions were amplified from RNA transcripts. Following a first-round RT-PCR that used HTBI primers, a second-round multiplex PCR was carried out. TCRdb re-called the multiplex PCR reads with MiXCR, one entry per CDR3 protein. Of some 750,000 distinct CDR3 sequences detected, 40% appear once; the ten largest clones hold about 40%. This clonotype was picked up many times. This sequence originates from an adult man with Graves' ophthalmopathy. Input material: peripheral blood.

CDR3 sequence reads: CASSPDDRQETQYF. The CDR3 bases are TGTGCCAGCAGCCCAGATGACAGACAAGAGACCCAGTACTTC. The chain is built from TRBV9 and TRBJ2-5; D perhaps matches TRBD1 (5 bases). Germline V gene lookup returns CDR1 SGDLS and CDR2 YYNGEE. V lost 4 bases and J lost 2, with 12 bases in between. The CDR3 totals 14 residues.